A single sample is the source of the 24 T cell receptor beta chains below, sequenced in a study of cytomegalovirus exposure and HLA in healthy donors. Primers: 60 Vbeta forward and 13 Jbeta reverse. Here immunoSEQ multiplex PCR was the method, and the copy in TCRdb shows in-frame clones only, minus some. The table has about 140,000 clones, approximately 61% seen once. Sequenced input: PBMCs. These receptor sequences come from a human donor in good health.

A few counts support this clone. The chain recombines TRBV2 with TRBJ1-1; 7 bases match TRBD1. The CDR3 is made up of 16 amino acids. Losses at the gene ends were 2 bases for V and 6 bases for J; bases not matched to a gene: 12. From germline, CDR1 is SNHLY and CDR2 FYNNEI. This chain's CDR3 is CASSERPGGLVAEAFF. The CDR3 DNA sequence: TGTGCCAGCAGTGAAAGGCCAGGGGGGCTGGTCGCTGAAGCTTTCTTT. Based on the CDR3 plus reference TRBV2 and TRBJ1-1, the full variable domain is EPEVTQTPSHQVTQMGQEVILRCVPISNHLYFYWYRQILGQKVEFLVSFYNNEISEKSEIFDDQFSVERPDGSNFTLKIRSTKLEDSAMYFCASSERPGGLVAEAFFGQGTRLTVV.

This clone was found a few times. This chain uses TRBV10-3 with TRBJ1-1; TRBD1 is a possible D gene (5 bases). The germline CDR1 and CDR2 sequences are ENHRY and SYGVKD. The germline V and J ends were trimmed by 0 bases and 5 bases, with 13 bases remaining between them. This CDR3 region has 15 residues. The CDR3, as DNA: TGTGCCATCAGTGAGTCGCCAACCACAGGAACTGAAGCTTTCTTT. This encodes CAISESPTTGTEAFF.

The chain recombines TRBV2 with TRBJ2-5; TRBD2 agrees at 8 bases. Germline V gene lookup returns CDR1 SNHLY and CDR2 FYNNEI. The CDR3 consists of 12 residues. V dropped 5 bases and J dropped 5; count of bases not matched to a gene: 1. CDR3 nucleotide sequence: TGTGCCAGCAGTTCTAGCGGGGAGACCCAGTACTTC. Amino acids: CASSSSGETQYF.

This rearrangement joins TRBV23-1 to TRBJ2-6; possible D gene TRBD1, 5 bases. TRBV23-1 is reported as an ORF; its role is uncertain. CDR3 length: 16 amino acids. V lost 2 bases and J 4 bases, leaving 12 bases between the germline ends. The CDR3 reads CASSQGAGSGANVLTF. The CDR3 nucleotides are TGCGCCAGCAGTCAAGGAGCAGGGTCCGGGGCCAACGTCCTGACTTTC.

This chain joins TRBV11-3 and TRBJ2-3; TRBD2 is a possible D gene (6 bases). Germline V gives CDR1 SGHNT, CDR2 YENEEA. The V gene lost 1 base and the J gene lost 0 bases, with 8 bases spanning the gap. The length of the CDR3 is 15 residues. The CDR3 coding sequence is TGTGCCAGCAGCTTAGTGGGGGGAAGCACAGATACGCAGTATTTT. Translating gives CASSLVGGSTDTQYF.

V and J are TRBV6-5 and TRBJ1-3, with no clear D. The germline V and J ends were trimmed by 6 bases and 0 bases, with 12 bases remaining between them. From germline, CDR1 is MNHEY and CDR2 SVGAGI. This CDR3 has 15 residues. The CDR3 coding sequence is TGTGCCAGCAGCCCGCGAACTTACTCTGGAAACACCATATATTTT. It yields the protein CASSPRTYSGNTIYF.

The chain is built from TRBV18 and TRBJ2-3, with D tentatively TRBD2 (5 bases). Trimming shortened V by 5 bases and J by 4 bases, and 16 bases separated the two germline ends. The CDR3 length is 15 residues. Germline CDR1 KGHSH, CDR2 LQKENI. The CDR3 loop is CASSTAGLPSDTQYF. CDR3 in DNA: TGTGCCAGCTCAACAGCCGGACTGCCTTCAGATACGCAGTATTTT.

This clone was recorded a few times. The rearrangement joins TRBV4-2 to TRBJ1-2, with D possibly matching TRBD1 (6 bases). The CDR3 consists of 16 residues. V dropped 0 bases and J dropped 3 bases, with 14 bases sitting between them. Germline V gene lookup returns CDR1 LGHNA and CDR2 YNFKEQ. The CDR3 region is CASSQDWGGQYYGYTF. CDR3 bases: TGTGCCAGCAGCCAAGATTGGGGGGGCCAGTACTATGGCTACACCTTC.

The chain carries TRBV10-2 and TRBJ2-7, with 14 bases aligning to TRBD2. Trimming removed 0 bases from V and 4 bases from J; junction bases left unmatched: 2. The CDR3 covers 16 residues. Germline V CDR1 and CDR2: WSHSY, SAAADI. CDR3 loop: CASSESRLAGGYEQYF. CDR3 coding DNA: TGCGCCAGCAGTGAGTCGCGACTAGCGGGAGGGTACGAGCAGTACTTC.

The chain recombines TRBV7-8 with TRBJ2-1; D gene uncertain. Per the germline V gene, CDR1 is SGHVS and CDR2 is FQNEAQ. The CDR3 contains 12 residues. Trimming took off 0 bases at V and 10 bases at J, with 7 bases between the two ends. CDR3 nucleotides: TGTGCCAGCAGCTTAGCGTTGAGGGAGCAGTTCTTC. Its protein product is CASSLALREQFF.

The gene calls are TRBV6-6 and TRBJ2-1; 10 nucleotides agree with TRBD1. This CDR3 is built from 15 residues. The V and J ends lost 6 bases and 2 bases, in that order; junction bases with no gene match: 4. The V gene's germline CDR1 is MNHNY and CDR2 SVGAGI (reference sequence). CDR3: CASSPGQGAYNEQFF. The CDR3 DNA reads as TGTGCCAGCAGCCCTGGACAGGGGGCCTACAATGAGCAGTTCTTC.

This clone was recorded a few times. The CDR3, as DNA: TGTGCCAGCAGCCGCGGACTAGCGGGAGGGCCGGAGCAGTTCTTC. Its translation: CASSRGLAGGPEQFF. This sequence joins TRBV14 and TRBJ2-1; TRBD2 aligns across 15 bases. V shed 4 bases and J 10 bases; nucleotides not matched to a gene: 5. The V gene's germline CDR1 is SGHDN and CDR2 FVKESK. This CDR3 has 15 amino acids.

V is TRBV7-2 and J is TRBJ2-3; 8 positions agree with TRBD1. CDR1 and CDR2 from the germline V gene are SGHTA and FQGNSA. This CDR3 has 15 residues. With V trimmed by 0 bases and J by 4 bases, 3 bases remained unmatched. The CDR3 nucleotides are TGTGCCAGCAGCTTAGCCGGGACAGGATCAGATACGCAGTATTTT. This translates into CASSLAGTGSDTQYF.

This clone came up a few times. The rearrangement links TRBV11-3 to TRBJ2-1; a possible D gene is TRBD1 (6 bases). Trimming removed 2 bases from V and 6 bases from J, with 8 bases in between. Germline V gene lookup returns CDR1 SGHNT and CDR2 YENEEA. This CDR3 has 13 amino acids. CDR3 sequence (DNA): TGTGCCAGCAGCTTAACAGGGTCCAATGAGCAGTTCTTC. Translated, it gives CASSLTGSNEQFF.

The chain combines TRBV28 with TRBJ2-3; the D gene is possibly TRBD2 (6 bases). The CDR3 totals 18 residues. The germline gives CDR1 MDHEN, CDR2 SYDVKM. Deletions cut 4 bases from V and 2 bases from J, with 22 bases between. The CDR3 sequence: CASSSGRWGGQNTDTQYF. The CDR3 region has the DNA TGTGCCAGCAGTTCTGGGAGGTGGGGCGGGCAAAACACAGATACGCAGTATTTT.

CDR3 region: CASSPEDGSYEQYF. CDR3 nucleotides: TGTGCCAGCAGTCCGGAGGACGGATCCTACGAGCAGTACTTC. The V and J genes are TRBV6-4 and TRBJ2-5, with D perhaps matching TRBD2 (5 bases). The better agreement between TRBJ2-7 and the DNA end casts doubt on the J call. Germline CDR1 MRHNA, CDR2 SNTAGT. This CDR3 is 14 amino acids long.

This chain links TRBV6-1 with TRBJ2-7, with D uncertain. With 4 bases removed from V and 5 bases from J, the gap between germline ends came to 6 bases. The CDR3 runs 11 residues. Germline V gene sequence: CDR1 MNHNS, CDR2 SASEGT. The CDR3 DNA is TGTGCCAGCAGTGGAGGCGACGAGCAGTACTTC. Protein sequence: CASSGGDEQYF.

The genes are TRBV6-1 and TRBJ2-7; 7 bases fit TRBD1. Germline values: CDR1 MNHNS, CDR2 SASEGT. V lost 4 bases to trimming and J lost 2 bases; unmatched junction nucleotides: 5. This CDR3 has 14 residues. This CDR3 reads CASSVGTATYEQYF. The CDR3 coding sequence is TGTGCCAGCAGTGTAGGGACAGCTACCTACGAGCAGTACTTC.

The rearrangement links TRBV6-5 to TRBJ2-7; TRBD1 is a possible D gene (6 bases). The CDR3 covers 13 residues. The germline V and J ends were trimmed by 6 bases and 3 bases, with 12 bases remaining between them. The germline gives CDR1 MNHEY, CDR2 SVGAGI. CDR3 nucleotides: TGTGCCAGCAGCCGGGGACAAATCTACGAGCAGTACTTC. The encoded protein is CASSRGQIYEQYF.

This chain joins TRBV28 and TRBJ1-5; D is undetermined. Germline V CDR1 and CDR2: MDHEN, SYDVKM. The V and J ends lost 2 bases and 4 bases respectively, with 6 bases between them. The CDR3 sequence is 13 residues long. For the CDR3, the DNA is TGTGCCAGCAGTTTAAACAGAAATCAGCCCCAGCATTTT. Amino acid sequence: CASSLNRNQPQHF.

CDR3 nucleotides: TGTGCCAGCAGCTTAGGTGGACTAGCGGACAATGAGCAGTTCTTC. Protein product: CASSLGGLADNEQFF. V and J are TRBV11-2 and TRBJ2-1, with 10 bases aligning to TRBD2. The CDR3 has 15 residues. The trim removed 1 base at V and 5 bases at J, leaving 2 bases unmatched. Germline lookup yields CDR1 SGHAT and CDR2 FQNNGV.

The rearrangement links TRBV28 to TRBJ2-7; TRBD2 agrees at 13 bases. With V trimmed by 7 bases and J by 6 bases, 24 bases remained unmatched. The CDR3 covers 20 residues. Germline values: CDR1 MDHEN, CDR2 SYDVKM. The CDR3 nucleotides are TGTGCCAGCACCACTCCCCGACCGGGACTAGCGGGATTAGCGACATTCGAGCAGTACTTC. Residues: CASTTPRPGLAGLATFEQYF.

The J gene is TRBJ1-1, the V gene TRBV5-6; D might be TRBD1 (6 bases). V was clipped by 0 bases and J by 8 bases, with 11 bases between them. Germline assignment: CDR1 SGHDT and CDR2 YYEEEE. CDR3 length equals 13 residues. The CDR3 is CASSLAGQFEAFF. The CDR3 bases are TGTGCCAGCAGCTTGGCTGGACAGTTCGAAGCTTTCTTT.

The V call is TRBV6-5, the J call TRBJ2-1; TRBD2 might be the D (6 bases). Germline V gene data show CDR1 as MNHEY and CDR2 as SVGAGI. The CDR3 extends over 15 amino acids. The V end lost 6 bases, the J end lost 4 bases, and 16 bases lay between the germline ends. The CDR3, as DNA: TGTGCCAGCAGCCGGGGTGGGAGGTGGTACAATGAGCAGTTCTTC. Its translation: CASSRGGRWYNEQFF.